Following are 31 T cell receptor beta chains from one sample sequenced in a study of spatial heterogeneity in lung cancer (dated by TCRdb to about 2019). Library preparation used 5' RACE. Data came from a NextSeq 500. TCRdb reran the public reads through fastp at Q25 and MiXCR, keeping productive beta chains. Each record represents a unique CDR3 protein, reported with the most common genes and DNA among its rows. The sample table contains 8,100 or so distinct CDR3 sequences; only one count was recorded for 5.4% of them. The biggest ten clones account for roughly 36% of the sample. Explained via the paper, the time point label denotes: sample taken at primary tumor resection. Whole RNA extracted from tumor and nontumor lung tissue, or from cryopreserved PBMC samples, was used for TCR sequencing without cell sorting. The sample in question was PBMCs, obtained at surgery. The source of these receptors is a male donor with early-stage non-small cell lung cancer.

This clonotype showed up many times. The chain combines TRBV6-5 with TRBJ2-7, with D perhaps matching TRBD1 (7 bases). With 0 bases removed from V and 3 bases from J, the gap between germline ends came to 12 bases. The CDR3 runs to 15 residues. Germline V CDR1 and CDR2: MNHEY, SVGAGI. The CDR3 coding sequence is TGTGCCAGCAGTTACTCGGCGGGACAGATCTACGAGCAGTACTTC. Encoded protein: CASSYSAGQIYEQYF.

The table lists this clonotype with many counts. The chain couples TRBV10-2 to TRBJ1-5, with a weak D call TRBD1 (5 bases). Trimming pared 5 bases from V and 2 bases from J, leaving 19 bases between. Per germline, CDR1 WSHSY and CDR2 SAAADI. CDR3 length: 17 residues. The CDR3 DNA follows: TGCGCCAGCAGTCAGCAGAGCGGGGTAGGGGGCAATCAGCCCCAGCATTTT. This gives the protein CASSQQSGVGGNQPQHF.

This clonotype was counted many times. The DNA of the CDR3 is TGTGCCAGCAGCTTGGTCGGCTACGAGCAGTACTTC. Translating it yields CASSLVGYEQYF. The V call is TRBV5-5, the J call TRBJ2-7; D call uncertain. The CDR3 sequence is 12 residues long. The germline V gene encodes CDR1 SGHKS and CDR2 YYEKEE (reference sequence). V was pared by 0 bases and J by 3 bases, with 4 bases between.

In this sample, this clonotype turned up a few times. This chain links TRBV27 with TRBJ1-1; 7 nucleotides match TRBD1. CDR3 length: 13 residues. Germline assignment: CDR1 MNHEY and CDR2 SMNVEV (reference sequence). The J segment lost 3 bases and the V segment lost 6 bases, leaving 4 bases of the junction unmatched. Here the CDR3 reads CASSQTGDTEAFF. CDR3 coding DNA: TGTGCCAGCAGCCAAACAGGGGACACTGAAGCTTTCTTT.

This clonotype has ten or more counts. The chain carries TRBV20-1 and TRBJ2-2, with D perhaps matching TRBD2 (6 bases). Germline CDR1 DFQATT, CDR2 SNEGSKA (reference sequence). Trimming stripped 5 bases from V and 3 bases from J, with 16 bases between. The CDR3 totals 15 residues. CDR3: CSAPRMGGDTGELFF. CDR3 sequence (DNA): TGCAGTGCTCCGCGGATGGGAGGTGACACCGGGGAGCTGTTTTTT.

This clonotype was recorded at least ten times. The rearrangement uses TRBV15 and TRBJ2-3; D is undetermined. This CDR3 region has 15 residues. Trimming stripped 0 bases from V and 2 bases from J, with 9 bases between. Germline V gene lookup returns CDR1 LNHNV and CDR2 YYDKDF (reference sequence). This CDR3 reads CATSRDGQTTDTQYF. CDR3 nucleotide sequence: TGTGCCACCAGCAGAGATGGGCAGACCACAGATACGCAGTATTTT.

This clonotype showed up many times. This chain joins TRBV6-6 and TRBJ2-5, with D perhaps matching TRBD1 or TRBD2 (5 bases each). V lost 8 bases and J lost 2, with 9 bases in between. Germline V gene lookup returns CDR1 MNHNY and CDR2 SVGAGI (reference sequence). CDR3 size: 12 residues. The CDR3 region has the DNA TGTGCCAGCGGGACGCCTCAAGAGACCCAGTACTTC. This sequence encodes CASGTPQETQYF.

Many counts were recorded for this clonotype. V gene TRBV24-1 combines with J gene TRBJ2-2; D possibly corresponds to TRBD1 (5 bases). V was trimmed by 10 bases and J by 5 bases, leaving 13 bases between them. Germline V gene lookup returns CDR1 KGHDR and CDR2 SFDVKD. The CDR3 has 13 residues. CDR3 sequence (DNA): TGTGCCACTACGGACAAGCTTACCGGGGAGCTGTTTTTT. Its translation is CATTDKLTGELFF.

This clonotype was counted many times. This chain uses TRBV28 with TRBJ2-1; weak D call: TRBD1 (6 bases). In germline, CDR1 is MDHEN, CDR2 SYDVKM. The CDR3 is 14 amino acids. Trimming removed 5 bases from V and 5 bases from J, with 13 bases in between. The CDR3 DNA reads TGTGCCAGCAGTACTCGACAGGATAACAATGAGCAGTTCTTC. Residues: CASSTRQDNNEQFF.

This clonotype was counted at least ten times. The CDR3: CASSLAAGLPGNTIYF. CDR3 bases: TGTGCCAGCAGCTTAGCGGCAGGGCTCCCTGGAAACACCATATATTTT. The J gene is TRBJ1-3, the V gene TRBV7-2; D is possibly TRBD1 (5 bases). CDR1 and CDR2 from the germline V gene are SGHTA and FQGNSA. The CDR3 consists of 16 residues. V lost 0 bases and J 2 bases, leaving 11 bases between the germline ends.

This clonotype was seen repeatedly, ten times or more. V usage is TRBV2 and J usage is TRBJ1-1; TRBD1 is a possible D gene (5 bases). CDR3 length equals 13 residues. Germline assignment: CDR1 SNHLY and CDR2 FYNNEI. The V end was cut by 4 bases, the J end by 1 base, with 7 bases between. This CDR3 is CASSGQRNTEAFF. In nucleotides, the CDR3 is TGTGCCAGCAGTGGACAGAGGAACACTGAAGCTTTCTTT.

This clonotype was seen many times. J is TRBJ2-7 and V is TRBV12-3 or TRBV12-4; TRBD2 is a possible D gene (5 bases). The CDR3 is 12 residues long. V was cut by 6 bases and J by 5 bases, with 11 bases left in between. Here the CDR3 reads CASRRAGNEQYF. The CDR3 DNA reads TGTGCCAGCAGGAGGGCGGGTAACGAGCAGTACTTC.

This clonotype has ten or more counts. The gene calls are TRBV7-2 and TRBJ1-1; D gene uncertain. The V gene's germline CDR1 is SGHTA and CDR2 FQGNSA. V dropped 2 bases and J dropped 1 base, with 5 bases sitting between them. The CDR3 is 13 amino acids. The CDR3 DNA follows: TGTGCCAGCAGCTTAACTGGGAACACTGAAGCTTTCTTT. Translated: CASSLTGNTEAFF.

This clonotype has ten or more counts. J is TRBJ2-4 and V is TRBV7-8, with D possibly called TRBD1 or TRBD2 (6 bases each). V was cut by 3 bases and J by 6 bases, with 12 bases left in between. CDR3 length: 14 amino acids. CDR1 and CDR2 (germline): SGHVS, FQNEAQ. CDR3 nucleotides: TGTGCCAGCAGCTTCAGGGGAGCGGGAAACATTCAGTACTTC. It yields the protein CASSFRGAGNIQYF.

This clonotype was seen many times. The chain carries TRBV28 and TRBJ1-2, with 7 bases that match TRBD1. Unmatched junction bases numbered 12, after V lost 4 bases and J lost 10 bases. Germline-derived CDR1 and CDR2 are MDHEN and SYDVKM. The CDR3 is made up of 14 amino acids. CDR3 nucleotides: TGTGCCAGCAGTTCACCCCCCCAGGGACAGTCCTACACCTTC. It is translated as CASSSPPQGQSYTF.

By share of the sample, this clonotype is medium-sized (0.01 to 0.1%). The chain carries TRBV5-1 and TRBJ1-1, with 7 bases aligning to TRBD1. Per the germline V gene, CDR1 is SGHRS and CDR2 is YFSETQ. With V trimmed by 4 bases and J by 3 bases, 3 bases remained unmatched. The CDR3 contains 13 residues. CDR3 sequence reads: CASSVTGYTEAFF. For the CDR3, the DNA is TGCGCCAGCAGCGTGACAGGGTACACTGAAGCTTTCTTT.

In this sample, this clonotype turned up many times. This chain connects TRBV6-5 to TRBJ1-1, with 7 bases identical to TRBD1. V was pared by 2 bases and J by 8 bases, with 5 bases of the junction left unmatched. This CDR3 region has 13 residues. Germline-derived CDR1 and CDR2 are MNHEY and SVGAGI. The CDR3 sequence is CASSYIQGKEAFF. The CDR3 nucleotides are TGTGCCAGCAGTTACATACAGGGGAAAGAAGCTTTCTTT.

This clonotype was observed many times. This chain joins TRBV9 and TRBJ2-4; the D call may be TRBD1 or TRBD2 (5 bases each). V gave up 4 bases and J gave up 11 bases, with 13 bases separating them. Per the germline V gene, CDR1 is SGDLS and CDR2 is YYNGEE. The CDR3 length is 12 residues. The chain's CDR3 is CASSTDMRVQYF. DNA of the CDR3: TGTGCCAGCAGCACGGACATGCGGGTTCAGTACTTC.

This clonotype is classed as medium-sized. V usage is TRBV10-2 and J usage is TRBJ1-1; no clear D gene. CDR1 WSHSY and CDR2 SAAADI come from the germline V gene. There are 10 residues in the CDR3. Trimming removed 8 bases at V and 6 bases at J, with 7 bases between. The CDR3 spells CASRGPEAFF. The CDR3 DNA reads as TGCGCCAGCCGTGGACCTGAAGCTTTCTTT.

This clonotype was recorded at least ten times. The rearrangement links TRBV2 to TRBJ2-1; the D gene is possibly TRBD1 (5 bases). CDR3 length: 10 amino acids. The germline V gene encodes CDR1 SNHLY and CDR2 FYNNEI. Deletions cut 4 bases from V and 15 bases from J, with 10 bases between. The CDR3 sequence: CASSARESFF. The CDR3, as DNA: TGTGCCAGCAGTGCCAGGGAATCGTTCTTC. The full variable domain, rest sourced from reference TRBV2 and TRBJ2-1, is EPEVTQTPSHQVTQMGQEVILRCVPISNHLYFYWYRQILGQKVEFLVSFYNNEISEKSEIFDDQFSVERPDGSNFTLKIRSTKLEDSAMYFCASSARESFFGPGTRLTVL.

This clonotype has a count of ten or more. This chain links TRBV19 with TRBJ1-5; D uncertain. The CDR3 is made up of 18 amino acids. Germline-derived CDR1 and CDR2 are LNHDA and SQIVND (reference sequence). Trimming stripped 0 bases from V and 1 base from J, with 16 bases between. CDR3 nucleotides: TGTGCCAGTAGTATAGAGGGCCGCCCATCGGAGAGCAATCAGCCCCAGCATTTT. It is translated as CASSIEGRPSESNQPQHF.

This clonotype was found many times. CDR3 protein: CASGLAGGPGQETQYF. CDR3 coding DNA: TGTGCCAGCGGCCTAGCGGGGGGGCCTGGCCAAGAGACCCAGTACTTC. This rearrangement joins TRBV25-1 to TRBJ2-5; 12 bases match TRBD2. V dropped 8 bases and J dropped 1; count of bases not matched to a gene: 8. The length of the CDR3 is 16 residues. Per germline, CDR1 MGHDK and CDR2 SYGVNS.

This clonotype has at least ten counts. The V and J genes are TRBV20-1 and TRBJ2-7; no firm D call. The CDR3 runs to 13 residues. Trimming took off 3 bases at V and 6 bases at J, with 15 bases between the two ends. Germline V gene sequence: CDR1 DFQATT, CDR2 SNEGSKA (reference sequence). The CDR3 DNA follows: TGCAGTGCTAGTCCGCCGGCGGTTGCCGAGCAGTACTTC. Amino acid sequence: CSASPPAVAEQYF.

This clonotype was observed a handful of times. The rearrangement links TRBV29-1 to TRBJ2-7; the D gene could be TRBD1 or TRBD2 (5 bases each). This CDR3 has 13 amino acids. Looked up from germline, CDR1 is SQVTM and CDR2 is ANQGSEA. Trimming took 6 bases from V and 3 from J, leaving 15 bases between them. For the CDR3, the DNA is TGCAGCGTGTCGACGGGACCGAGCTACGAGCAGTACTTC. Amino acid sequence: CSVSTGPSYEQYF.

The CDR3 DNA reads as TGTGCCAGCTCACCTCGACAGTTAGCAGATGGCTACACCTTC. Translation gives CASSPRQLADGYTF. The V gene is TRBV18, the J gene TRBJ1-2; a weak D match, TRBD1 (5 bases). The CDR3 is 14 residues long. CDR1 is KGHSH and CDR2 is LQKENI in the germline V gene. The germline V and J ends were trimmed by 3 bases and 6 bases, with 14 bases remaining between them.

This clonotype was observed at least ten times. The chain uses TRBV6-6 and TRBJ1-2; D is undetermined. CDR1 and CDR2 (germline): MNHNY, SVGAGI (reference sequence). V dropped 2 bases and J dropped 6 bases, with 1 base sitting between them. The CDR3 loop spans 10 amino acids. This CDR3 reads CASSYDGYTF. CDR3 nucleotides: TGTGCCAGCAGTTACGATGGCTACACCTTC.

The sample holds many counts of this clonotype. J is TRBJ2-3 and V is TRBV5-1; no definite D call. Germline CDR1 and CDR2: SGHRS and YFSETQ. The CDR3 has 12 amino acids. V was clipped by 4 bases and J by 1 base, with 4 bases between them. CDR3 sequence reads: CASSIGTDTQYF. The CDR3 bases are TGCGCCAGCAGCATCGGCACAGATACGCAGTATTTT.

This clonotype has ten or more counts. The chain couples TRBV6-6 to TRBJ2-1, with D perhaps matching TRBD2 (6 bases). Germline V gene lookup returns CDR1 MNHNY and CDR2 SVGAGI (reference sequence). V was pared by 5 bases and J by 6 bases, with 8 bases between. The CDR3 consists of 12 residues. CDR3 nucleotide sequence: TGTGCCAGCAGTGGGGGAGGCAATGAGCAGTTCTTC. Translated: CASSGGGNEQFF.

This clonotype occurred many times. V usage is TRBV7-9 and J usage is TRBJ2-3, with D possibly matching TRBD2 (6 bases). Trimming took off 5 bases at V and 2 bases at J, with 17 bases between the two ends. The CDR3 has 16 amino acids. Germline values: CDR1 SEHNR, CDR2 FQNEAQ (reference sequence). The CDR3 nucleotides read TGTGCCAGCAGCCCCCAAGTGGAGGGGCCCACAGATACGCAGTATTTT. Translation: CASSPQVEGPTDTQYF. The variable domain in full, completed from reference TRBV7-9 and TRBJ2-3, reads DTGVSQNPRHKITKRGQNVTFRCDPISEHNRLYWYRQTLGQGPEFLTYFQNEAQLEKSRLLSDRFSAERPKGSFSTLEIQRTEQGDSAMYLCASSPQVEGPTDTQYFGPGTRLTVL.

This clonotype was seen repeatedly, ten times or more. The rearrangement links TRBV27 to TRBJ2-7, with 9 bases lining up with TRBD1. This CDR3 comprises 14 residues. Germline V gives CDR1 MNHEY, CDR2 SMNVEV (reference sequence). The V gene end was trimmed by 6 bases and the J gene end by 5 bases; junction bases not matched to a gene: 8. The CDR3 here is CASRTGQGPNEQYF. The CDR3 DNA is TGTGCCAGCAGAACGGGACAGGGACCCAACGAGCAGTACTTC.

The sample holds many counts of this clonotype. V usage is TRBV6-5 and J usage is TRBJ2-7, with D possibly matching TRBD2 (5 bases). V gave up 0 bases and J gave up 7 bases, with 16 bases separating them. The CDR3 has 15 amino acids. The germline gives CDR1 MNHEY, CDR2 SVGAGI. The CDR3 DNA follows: TGTGCCAGCAGTTACTCTTGGACCCCCTCGGGAGAGCAGTACTTC. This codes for CASSYSWTPSGEQYF.